One sample yielded the 26 T cell receptor beta chains listed below, sequenced in a study of cytomegalovirus exposure and HLA in healthy donors. 60 Vbeta and 13 Jbeta primers were used in PCR. The repertoire was sequenced with immunoSEQ multiplex PCR; TCRdb's copy has only in-frame clones and lacks some. In the table there are approximately 90,000 clones, 60% to 80% of which are singletons. The sequencing input was PBMCs. These receptor sequences come from a boy younger than 18 in good health and CMV-seronegative.

This clone was recorded only once. The V call is TRBV11-3, the J call TRBJ2-1, with 7 bases lining up with TRBD1. The V gene end was trimmed by 2 bases and the J gene end by 10 bases; junction bases not matched to a gene: 5. This CDR3 contains 13 residues. From germline, CDR1 is SGHNT and CDR2 YENEEA. The CDR3 here is CASSLRGLPEQFF. The DNA for the CDR3 is TGTGCCAGCAGCTTAAGGGGGCTCCCAGAGCAGTTCTTC.

The J gene is TRBJ2-1, the V gene TRBV25-1; 10 nucleotides match TRBD2. The J segment lost 8 bases and the V segment lost 4 bases, leaving 2 bases of the junction unmatched. The CDR3 has 13 residues. Germline loops: CDR1 MGHDK, CDR2 SYGVNS. As DNA, the CDR3 is TGTGCCAGCAGTGCAGCGGGGGGGTATGAGCAGTTCTTC. This codes for CASSAAGGYEQFF. Drawing the rest from reference TRBV25-1 and TRBJ2-1, the complete variable domain is EADIYQTPRYLVIGTGKKITLECSQTMGHDKMYWYQQDPGMELHLIHYSYGVNSTEKGDLSSESTVSRIRTEHFPLTLESARPSHTSQYLCASSAAGGYEQFFGPGTRLTVL.

This clone was observed a few times. V gene TRBV4-3 combines with J gene TRBJ1-1; TRBD1 is a possible D gene (5 bases). The CDR3 loop spans 16 amino acids. Trimming stripped 0 bases from V and 0 bases from J, with 11 bases between. Germline CDR1 is LGHNA and CDR2 is YSLEER. The DNA of the CDR3 is TGCGCCAGCAGCCAAGATCGAGGGGAGGTGAACACTGAAGCTTTCTTT. It is translated as CASSQDRGEVNTEAFF.

This chain joins TRBV28 and TRBJ1-4; a possible D gene is TRBD1 (6 bases). The CDR3 runs to 15 residues. The germline gives CDR1 MDHEN, CDR2 SYDVKM. V was shortened by 7 bases and J by 0 bases, with 12 bases between the two germline ends. CDR3 bases: TGTGCCAGCACCTCCTGGACAGCAACTAATGAAAAACTGTTTTTT. It encodes CASTSWTATNEKLFF.

This chain links TRBV4-1 with TRBJ1-2; 11 bases are a match to TRBD1. CDR3 length: 18 residues. The V gene end was trimmed by 0 bases and the J gene end by 4 bases; junction bases not matched to a gene: 10. CDR1 and CDR2 (germline): MGHRA, YSYEKL. The CDR3 is CASSQDSVRTGGTYGYTF. For the CDR3, the DNA is TGCGCCAGCAGCCAAGATTCAGTCAGGACAGGGGGCACCTATGGCTACACCTTC.

The chain uses TRBV27 and TRBJ1-5; TRBD1 matches at 7 bases. The CDR3 runs 14 residues. Per germline, CDR1 MNHEY and CDR2 SMNVEV (reference sequence). The V segment lost 6 bases and the J segment 8 bases; nucleotides outside the gene matches: 10. CDR3 in DNA: TGTGCCAGCAGACTCGACAGGGACGCTAAGCCCCAGCATTTT. Translating gives CASRLDRDAKPQHF.

The rearrangement links TRBV27 to TRBJ2-7; TRBD1 matches 7 bases. Losses at the gene ends were 10 bases for V and 4 bases for J; bases not matched to a gene: 10. CDR3 length: 13 residues. Germline V lookup: CDR1 MNHEY, CDR2 SMNVEV (reference sequence). CDR3 residues: CATRMGRGYEQYF. The CDR3 DNA sequence: TGTGCCACCCGTATGGGCAGGGGGTACGAGCAGTACTTC.

The genes are TRBV7-2 and TRBJ2-1; TRBD2 matches at 7 bases. Germline CDR1 reads SGHTA; CDR2 reads FQGNSA. This CDR3 is built from 13 residues. The V and J ends lost 5 bases and 7 bases, in that order; junction bases with no gene match: 5. Here the CDR3 DNA reads TGTGCCAGCAGCCTACAAGCGGGGAATGAGCAGTTCTTC. Protein sequence: CASSLQAGNEQFF.

This clone was observed once. This sequence joins TRBV29-1 and TRBJ2-6; TRBD2 matches at 12 bases. The length of the CDR3 is 17 residues. From germline, CDR1 is SQVTM and CDR2 ANQGSEA. The V segment lost 6 bases and the J segment 0 bases; nucleotides outside the gene matches: 6. The CDR3 sequence is CSVRTSGESSGANVLTF. The CDR3 DNA reads TGCAGCGTCAGGACTAGCGGGGAAAGCTCTGGGGCCAACGTCCTGACTTTC.

The chain couples TRBV30 to TRBJ1-2, with 8 bases that match TRBD1. CDR1 is GTSNPN, CDR2 SVGIG, per germline (reference sequence). CDR3 length: 14 amino acids. V lost 5 bases, J lost 2 bases, and 7 bases stayed unmatched. Here the CDR3 DNA reads TGTGCCTGGTCCCAGGGGGCGGCGAACTATGGCTACACCTTC. Protein sequence: CAWSQGAANYGYTF.

The V gene is TRBV27, the J gene TRBJ2-7; 9 bases are a match to TRBD1. Germline assignment: CDR1 MNHEY and CDR2 SMNVEV (reference sequence). The CDR3 has 14 amino acids. The junction had 5 bases not matched to a gene; V was cut back by 6 bases and J by 2 bases. As DNA, the CDR3 is TGTGCCAGCAGGGGGACAGGGTACGCCTACGAGCAGTACTTC. Encoded protein: CASRGTGYAYEQYF.

The J gene is TRBJ2-7, the V gene TRBV6-5; a possible D gene is TRBD2 (5 bases). The V and J ends lost 5 bases and 2 bases respectively, with 13 bases between them. Looked up from germline, CDR1 is MNHEY and CDR2 is SVGAGI. This CDR3 is 14 amino acids long. For the CDR3, the DNA is TGTGCCAGCAGTCCACCCTCCGGGACCTACGAGCAGTACTTC. Protein product: CASSPPSGTYEQYF.

This chain joins TRBV10-2 and TRBJ2-7; D might be TRBD2 (6 bases). CDR1 and CDR2 from the germline V gene are WSHSY and SAAADI. The CDR3 length is 13 residues. Deletions cut 8 bases from V and 2 bases from J, with 13 bases between. The CDR3 loop reads CASGTSPPYEQYF. For the CDR3, the DNA is TGCGCCAGCGGGACTTCTCCTCCCTACGAGCAGTACTTC.

V and J are TRBV28 and TRBJ2-7, with unresolved D. CDR1 and CDR2 from the germline V gene are MDHEN and SYDVKM. The CDR3 consists of 15 residues. Trimming pared 5 bases from V and 8 bases from J, leaving 22 bases between. The CDR3 sequence is CASSPPLDIDRQQYF. CDR3 sequence (DNA): TGTGCCAGCAGTCCCCCCCTAGATATCGACCGCCAGCAGTACTTC.

The V call is TRBV19, the J call TRBJ1-5, with 7 bases matching TRBD1. The CDR3 has 12 amino acids. Germline V gene sequence: CDR1 LNHDA, CDR2 SQIVND (reference sequence). Trimming removed 10 bases from V and 4 bases from J; junction bases left unmatched: 4. The CDR3 spells CATEQGNQPQHF. CDR3 sequence (DNA): TGTGCCACGGAACAGGGGAATCAGCCCCAGCATTTT.

The rearrangement links TRBV7-9 to TRBJ2-1, with 9 bases aligning to TRBD2. Per the germline V gene, CDR1 is SEHNR and CDR2 is FQNEAQ (reference sequence). V was pared by 5 bases and J by 7 bases, with 9 bases of the junction left unmatched. The CDR3 is made up of 15 amino acids. The CDR3 region has the DNA TGTGCCAGCAGCCCGAGTAGCGGGGGATTGAATGAGCAGTTCTTC. Translated, it gives CASSPSSGGLNEQFF. The full variable domain, with the rest looked up from reference TRBV7-9 and TRBJ2-1, is DTGVSQNPRHKITKRGQNVTFRCDPISEHNRLYWYRQTLGQGPEFLTYFQNEAQLEKSRLLSDRFSAERPKGSFSTLEIQRTEQGDSAMYLCASSPSSGGLNEQFFGPGTRLTVL.

CDR3 nucleotides: TGTGCCATCATGGGGGAGGAATACGAGCAGTACTTC. It translates to CAIMGEEYEQYF. V usage is TRBV10-3 and J usage is TRBJ2-7; TRBD2 might be the D (6 bases). Germline CDR1 reads ENHRY; CDR2 reads SYGVKD. There are 12 residues in the CDR3. V was shortened by 7 bases and J by 4 bases, with 11 bases between the two germline ends.

This chain connects TRBV4-1 to TRBJ2-2; no definite D call. Germline lookup yields CDR1 MGHRA and CDR2 YSYEKL. The length of the CDR3 is 13 residues. V lost 1 base and J lost 5, with 5 bases in between. The CDR3, as DNA: TGCGCCAGCAGCCAAGTGAGAACCGGGGAGCTGTTTTTT. Translation: CASSQVRTGELFF.

This clone occurred once. The chain has TRBV11-2 and TRBJ2-5; D remains ambiguous. The ends were cut back, 5 bases at V and 2 bases at J, with 6 bases in the middle. Per germline, CDR1 SGHAT and CDR2 FQNNGV. The CDR3 runs to 12 residues. The DNA for the CDR3 is TGTGCCAGCAGCCGCACACAAGAGACCCAGTACTTC. This encodes CASSRTQETQYF. Full variable domain (remainder filled in from reference TRBV11-2 and TRBJ2-5): EAGVAQSPRYKIIEKRQSVAFWCNPISGHATLYWYQQILGQGPKLLIQFQNNGVVDDSQLPKDRFSAERLKGVDSTLKIQPAKLEDSAVYLCASSRTQETQYFGPGTRLLVL.

J is TRBJ2-1 and V is TRBV20-1; no definite D call. CDR1 is DFQATT and CDR2 is SNEGSKA in the germline V gene (reference sequence). CDR3 size: 11 residues. V was shortened by 0 bases and J by 10 bases, with 7 bases between the two germline ends. This CDR3 is CSARDLGEQFF. In nucleotides, the CDR3 is TGCAGTGCTAGAGATTTGGGCGAGCAGTTCTTC.

There are a few counts of this clone. V is TRBV6-5 and J is TRBJ2-2; D not resolved. The V end was cut by 8 bases, the J end by 0 bases, with 10 bases between. Germline V gene sequence: CDR1 MNHEY, CDR2 SVGAGI. The CDR3 covers 14 residues. CDR3 residues: CASWSGTNTGELFF. The DNA of the CDR3 is TGTGCCAGCTGGTCCGGTACGAACACCGGGGAGCTGTTTTTT.

This chain joins TRBV6-1 and TRBJ1-5; D is uncertain. The CDR3 is made up of 13 amino acids. The V and J ends lost 4 bases and 3 bases respectively, with 7 bases between them. Germline assignment: CDR1 MNHNS and CDR2 SASEGT. CDR3 nucleotide sequence: TGTGCCAGCAGTGCACAGACCAATCAGCCCCAGCATTTT. This encodes CASSAQTNQPQHF.

This chain connects TRBV6-1 to TRBJ1-5, with D possibly being TRBD1 (6 bases). The germline CDR1 and CDR2 sequences are MNHNS and SASEGT. This CDR3 spans 15 amino acids. Trimming left V 7 bases short and J 0 bases short, with 13 bases between. As DNA, the CDR3 is TGTGCCAGCACCCAAAGGGGGTCTAGCAATCAGCCCCAGCATTTT. Translating it yields CASTQRGSSNQPQHF.

The chain is built from TRBV30 and TRBJ2-1; 10 bases fit TRBD2. The V segment lost 2 bases and the J segment 3 bases; nucleotides outside the gene matches: 7. The length of the CDR3 is 16 residues. Germline CDR1 GTSNPN, CDR2 SVGIG (reference sequence). The DNA for the CDR3 is TGTGCCTGGAGTCCCGACCCTAGCGGGAGCTACAATGAGCAGTTCTTC. Protein sequence: CAWSPDPSGSYNEQFF.

The chain recombines TRBV9 with TRBJ1-2; TRBD1 agrees at 8 bases. This CDR3 comprises 14 residues. The V gene's germline CDR1 is SGDLS and CDR2 YYNGEE. After removal of 3 bases from V and 5 bases from J, the junction contained 6 bases not matched to a gene. The CDR3, as DNA: TGTGCCAGCAGCGCGGAGGACAGGGTTTATGGCTACACCTTC. This gives the protein CASSAEDRVYGYTF.

This clone appeared once. The J gene is TRBJ2-3, the V gene TRBV5-4; a weak D match, TRBD1 (6 bases). CDR1 SGHNT and CDR2 YYREEE come from the germline V gene (reference sequence). The V gene lost 1 base and the J gene lost 6 bases, with 9 bases spanning the gap. The CDR3 is 13 amino acids. The CDR3, as DNA: TGTGCCAGCAGCTTGCAGGGGCCGGATACGCAGTATTTT. Encoded protein: CASSLQGPDTQYF.